This T cell receptor beta chain was sequenced during a study of neurological immune-mediated disorders. Synthesis of cDNA was carried out by template-switch 5'RACE. The reaction used 10-nucleotide random UMIs. TCRdb called the 5' RACE reads again in MiXCR, with one record for every CDR3 protein. The sample carries tens of thousands of distinct CDR3 sequences, under 5% recorded once. The CDR3 loop spans 17 amino acids. Germline lookup yields CDR1 MNHEY and CDR2 SVGAGI. The J segment lost 0 bases and the V segment lost 4 bases, leaving 6 bases of the junction unmatched. This clonotype was counted many times. Its matching antigen is unknown. Study conclusions and caveats: The greatest TCR clonal expansion appeared in HTLV-1-associated myelopathy and the smallest, falling below healthy controls, in multiple sclerosis. No expanded-clone CDR3 amino acid sequence recurred across subjects, suggesting private TCR-beta repertoires.

The sequenced sample consisted of CD4+ T cells from blood. This TCR came from a woman between 40 and 50 years old with multiple sclerosis. The chain links TRBV6-5 to TRBJ2-6; 7 bases agree with TRBD2. The CDR3 DNA follows: TGTGCCAGCAGTTCCACCGGGGGGTACTCTGGGGCCAACGTCCTGACTTTC. It encodes CASSSTGGYSGANVLTF.